This T cell receptor beta chain comes out of a study of shared clonotypes between healthy human individuals. This clone was counted between two and nine times. V was shortened by 4 bases and J by 0 bases, with 10 bases between the two germline ends. The CDR3 is made up of 15 amino acids. Germline lookup yields CDR1 LGHNA and CDR2 YNFKEQ. Profiling relied on immunoSEQ multiplex PCR, and the TCRdb table lists in-frame clones only, not all of them. The data show about 680,000 clones, less than 80% seen once. The TCR comes from a woman aged 25 to 39 in good health. The J gene is TRBJ2-1, the V gene TRBV4-2; D gene uncertain. The sequencing sample was made of memory CD4+ T cells sorted from blood. Described subset: CD45RA-negative fraction. The CDR3 DNA is TGTGCCAGCAGCCCCTCGCGAAGCTCCTACAATGAGCAGTTCTTC. Its translation: CASSPSRSSYNEQFF.